Sequencing of this T cell receptor beta chain was carried out in a study of cytomegalovirus exposure and HLA in healthy donors. General study results and limits: A later analysis showed that HLA-associated TCR beta chains had undergone more clonal expansion than equally common others. HLA restriction was apparent for most CMV-associated TCR beta chains in a later analysis.

This clone was picked up a small number of times. Its antigen is unidentified. The CDR3 totals 14 residues. V lost 6 bases, J lost 1 base, and 15 bases lay in between. Germline V gives CDR1 SQVTM, CDR2 ANQGSEA. PCR used 60 Vbeta primers and 13 Jbeta primers. Some clones are missing from TCRdb's copy, which holds only in-frame ones; the method was immunoSEQ multiplex PCR. The data contain fewer than 250,000 clones, roughly 80% of them seen just once; the ten biggest clones take up roughly 1.6%. This sequence originates from a young woman in good health and CMV-seronegative. The sample consisted of PBMCs. The rearrangement links TRBV29-1 to TRBJ1-1, with D uncertain. In nucleotides, the CDR3 is TGCAGCGTCCACCTCGTCTCTACGAACACTGAAGCTTTCTTT. Protein: CSVHLVSTNTEAFF.